Below, 11 T cell receptor beta chains from the same sample are listed, as sequenced in a study of identical twins. MiXCR was run by TCRdb on the 5' RACE reads, yielding one entry per CDR3 protein. Found here are about 730,000 distinct CDR3 sequences, 21% of them singletons; the top ten hold about 4.5%. These same data were also listed under a study on T cells expressing NK-cell markers.

The specimen was PBMCs. These TCRs come from a woman under 30 in good health.

This clonotype was counted ten times or more. The rearrangement uses TRBV7-2 and TRBJ2-3; 10 bases agree with TRBD1. This CDR3 is built from 13 residues. The J segment lost 14 bases and the V segment lost 5 bases, leaving 10 bases of the junction unmatched. Per the germline V gene, CDR1 is SGHTA and CDR2 is FQGNSA. CDR3 sequence reads: CASSPTDRGHGYF. The DNA for the CDR3 is TGTGCCAGCAGCCCCACAGACAGGGGGCACGGGTATTTT.

This clonotype appeared many times. The chain is built from TRBV29-1 and TRBJ2-7; 8 bases fit TRBD2. Looked up from germline, CDR1 is SQVTM and CDR2 is ANQGSEA. J lost 3 bases, V lost 2 bases, and 0 bases had no gene match. CDR3 length: 12 residues. The CDR3 spells CSVELAGYEQYF. The CDR3 DNA is TGCAGCGTTGAACTAGCGGGCTACGAGCAGTACTTC.

The chain couples TRBV7-8 to TRBJ2-2; TRBD2 is a possible D gene (5 bases). The CDR3 spans 15 residues. Deletions cut 5 bases from V and 0 bases from J, with 10 bases between. Germline V gene lookup returns CDR1 SGHVS and CDR2 FQNEAQ. This CDR3 is CASSPRAANTGELFF. The CDR3 DNA follows: TGTGCCAGCAGCCCCCGAGCGGCGAACACCGGGGAGCTGTTTTTT.

V gene TRBV20-1 combines with J gene TRBJ2-1, with 12 positions matching TRBD2. Germline lookup yields CDR1 DFQATT and CDR2 SNEGSKA (reference sequence). The CDR3 consists of 13 residues. In DNA form, the CDR3 reads TGCATGTTGACTAGCGGGGGATACAATGAGCAGTTCTTC. Translated, it gives CMLTSGGYNEQFF.

This chain connects TRBV5-1 to TRBJ1-1; D gene unclear. CDR3 size: 14 residues. Trimming cost V 0 bases and J 4 bases, with 10 bases left between them. The germline gives CDR1 SGHRS, CDR2 YFSETQ. The CDR3 protein is CASSLGERPTEAFF. In nucleotides, the CDR3 is TGCGCCAGCAGCTTGGGGGAAAGGCCCACTGAAGCTTTCTTT.

This clonotype was counted only a few times. The V gene is TRBV5-5, the J gene TRBJ1-1; TRBD1 agrees at 7 bases. This CDR3 has 13 amino acids. J was trimmed by 4 bases and V by 10 bases; bases with no gene match: 10. Germline lookup yields CDR1 SGHKS and CDR2 YYEKEE (reference sequence). CDR3: CAAQGPSGTEAFF. In DNA, the CDR3 is TGTGCCGCACAGGGGCCGTCGGGCACTGAAGCTTTCTTT.

There are a few counts of this clonotype. The CDR3 here is CASSLASGTTYEQYF. CDR3 bases: TGCGCCAGCAGCTTGGCTTCAGGAACTACCTACGAGCAGTACTTC. The chain couples TRBV5-1 to TRBJ2-7; D call uncertain. The CDR3 has 15 amino acids. The germline gives CDR1 SGHRS, CDR2 YFSETQ. Trimming took off 0 bases at V and 2 bases at J, with 12 bases between the two ends. Drawing the rest from reference TRBV5-1 and TRBJ2-7, the complete variable domain is KAGVTQTPRYLIKTRGQQVTLSCSPISGHRSVSWYQQTPGQGLQFLFEYFSETQRNKGNFPGRFSGRQFSNSRSEMNVSTLELGDSALYLCASSLASGTTYEQYFGPGTRLTVT.

This sequence joins TRBV6-1 and TRBJ2-1, with TRBD2 identical over 8 bases. This CDR3 comprises 18 residues. Germline assignment: CDR1 MNHNS and CDR2 SASEGT. The ends lost 7 bases at V and 4 bases at J; junction bases unmatched: 18. Here the CDR3 DNA reads TGTGCCAGCATCAAGGAGGGGGTGACAGCGGGGGCATACAATGAGCAGTTCTTC. Its protein is CASIKEGVTAGAYNEQFF.

This clonotype was counted only a few times. J is TRBJ2-1 and V is TRBV5-6; no firm D call. The ends were cut back, 0 bases at V and 15 bases at J, with 13 bases in the middle. Germline V gene lookup returns CDR1 SGHDT and CDR2 YYEEEE. This CDR3 spans 12 amino acids. CDR3 sequence (DNA): TGTGCCAGCAGCTTGGGGGAATCCTACGCGTTCTTC. Its protein product is CASSLGESYAFF.

The chain couples TRBV5-4 to TRBJ2-1, with D maybe TRBD1 (5 bases). Trimming stripped 0 bases from V and 8 bases from J, with 9 bases between. Germline assignment: CDR1 SGHNT and CDR2 YYREEE (reference sequence). CDR3 length: 13 residues. For the CDR3, the DNA is TGTGCCAGCAGCTTGGCAGGGATGGATGAGCAGTTCTTC. It encodes CASSLAGMDEQFF.

In this sample, this clonotype turned up a few times. The CDR3 DNA follows: TGTGCCAGCAGTTGGACAGCTCGCACCGGGGAGCTGTTTTTT. Translation gives CASSWTARTGELFF. V gene TRBV7-2 combines with J gene TRBJ2-2, with a possible D match to TRBD1 (6 bases). Germline V gene sequence: CDR1 SGHTA, CDR2 FQGNSA. Between the trimmed V and J ends, which lost 6 bases and 4 bases, there was a span of 12 bases. The CDR3 extends over 14 amino acids.